This T cell receptor (beta chain) was profiled in a study of cytomegalovirus exposure and HLA in healthy donors. The CDR3 is made up of 15 amino acids. Trimming pared 0 bases from V and 0 bases from J, leaving 6 bases between. CDR1 SGHNT and CDR2 YENEEA come from the germline V gene. Measured with immunoSEQ multiplex PCR; TCRdb has only the in-frame clones, and not every one. The sample has around 190,000 clones; around 80% are singletons. Sequencing used PBMCs. The chain employs TRBV11-3 and TRBJ2-1, with D perhaps TRBD1 (6 bases). The sequence derives from a woman in her twenties or thirties in good health and CMV-seronegative. CDR3 loop: CASSLDRGSYNEQFF. In nucleotides, the CDR3 is TGTGCCAGCAGCTTAGACAGGGGCTCCTACAATGAGCAGTTCTTC.